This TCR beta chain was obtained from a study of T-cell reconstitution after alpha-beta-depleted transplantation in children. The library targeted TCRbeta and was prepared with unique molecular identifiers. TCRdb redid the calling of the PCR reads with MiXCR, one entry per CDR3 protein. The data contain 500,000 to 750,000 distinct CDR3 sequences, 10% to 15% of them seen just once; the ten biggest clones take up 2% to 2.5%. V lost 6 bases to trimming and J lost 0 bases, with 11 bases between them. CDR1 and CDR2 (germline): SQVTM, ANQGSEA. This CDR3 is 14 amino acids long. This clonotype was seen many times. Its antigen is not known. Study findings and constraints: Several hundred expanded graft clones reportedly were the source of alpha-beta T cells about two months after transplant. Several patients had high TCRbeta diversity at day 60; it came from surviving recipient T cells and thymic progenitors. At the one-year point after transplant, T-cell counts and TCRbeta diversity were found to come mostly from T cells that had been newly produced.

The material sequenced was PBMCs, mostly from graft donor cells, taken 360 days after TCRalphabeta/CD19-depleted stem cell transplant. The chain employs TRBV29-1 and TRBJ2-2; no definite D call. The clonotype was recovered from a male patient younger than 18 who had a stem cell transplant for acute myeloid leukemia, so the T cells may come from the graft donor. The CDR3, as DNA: TGCAGCGTGGGCCAAGTCCCGAACACCGGGGAGCTGTTTTTT. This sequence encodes CSVGQVPNTGELFF.